These 27 T cell receptor beta chains were sequenced from one sample in a study of blood T cell repertoires in COVID-19. Assay used: immunoSEQ multiplex PCR; TCRdb lists only in-frame clones, some missing. This sample has around 380,000 clones; around 87% occur once, and the top ten carry under 1.5%. The specimen sequenced was PBMCs or T cells enriched from blood (not recorded which). These receptors were obtained from a man under 40 who had recovered from COVID-19.

The rearrangement uses TRBV30 and TRBJ1-2; tentatively, D is TRBD1 (5 bases). The germline V gene has CDR1 GTSNPN and CDR2 SVGIG (reference sequence). The CDR3 has 12 amino acids. Trimming shortened V by 3 bases and J by 7 bases, and 12 bases separated the two germline ends. The DNA of the CDR3 is TGTGCCTGGAGCAGGGTGGGGTTTGGCTACACCTTC. Its protein is CAWSRVGFGYTF. The complete variable domain, with remaining parts taken from reference TRBV30 and TRBJ1-2, reads SQTIHQWPATLVQPVGSPLSLECTVEGTSNPNLYWYRQAAGRGLQLLFYSVGIGQISSEVPQNLSASRPQDRQFILSSKKLLLSDSGFYLCAWSRVGFGYTFGSGTRLTVV.

The V and J genes are TRBV5-1 and TRBJ2-2; D possibly corresponds to TRBD2 (6 bases). Germline CDR1 is SGHRS and CDR2 is YFSETQ. Trimming took off 0 bases at V and 4 bases at J, with 13 bases between the two ends. This CDR3 comprises 16 residues. The CDR3 region is CASSLGASVVTGELFF. The CDR3 bases are TGCGCCAGCAGCTTGGGAGCTAGCGTTGTCACCGGGGAGCTGTTTTTT.

J is TRBJ2-7 and V is TRBV6-5; 8 bases are a match to TRBD1. Germline lookup yields CDR1 MNHEY and CDR2 SVGAGI. The CDR3 length is 13 residues. The CDR3 is CGSSRDRLYEQYF. The CDR3 region has the DNA TGTGGAAGTAGCCGGGACAGGCTCTACGAGCAGTACTTC.

The rearrangement joins TRBV5-1 to TRBJ2-5, with D possibly being TRBD1 (5 bases). This CDR3 has 16 amino acids. The V and J ends lost 3 bases and 1 base respectively, with 16 bases between them. CDR1 is SGHRS and CDR2 is YFSETQ in the germline V gene. CDR3 sequence: CASSSPRQGIQETQYF. CDR3 coding DNA: TGCGCCAGCAGCTCGCCTAGGCAGGGAATCCAAGAGACCCAGTACTTC.

Turning to this clone: Other DNA sequences from this sample encode an identical CDR3 as well. The chain joins TRBV6-1 to TRBJ1-2; D possibly corresponds to TRBD1 (6 bases). The V end was cut by 1 base, the J end by 7 bases, with 13 bases between. The CDR3 extends over 14 amino acids. Looked up from germline, CDR1 is MNHNS and CDR2 is SASEGT. CDR3 amino acids: CASSEGGGASGYTF. For the CDR3, the DNA is TGTGCCAGCAGTGAAGGCGGGGGCGCTAGTGGCTACACCTTC.

This chain connects TRBV18 to TRBJ2-1, with a possible D match to TRBD2 (5 bases). The CDR3 sequence is 14 residues long. Germline assignment: CDR1 KGHSH and CDR2 LQKENI. V gave up 4 bases and J gave up 6 bases, with 13 bases separating them. The CDR3 here is CASSRGSGLNEQFF. CDR3 sequence (DNA): TGTGCCAGCTCACGAGGGAGCGGTCTCAATGAGCAGTTCTTC.

This clone was observed a single time. The same CDR3 can be traced to other DNA sequences in this sample. The rearrangement links TRBV20-1 to TRBJ1-2, with a weak D call TRBD1 (5 bases). Germline assignment: CDR1 DFQATT and CDR2 SNEGSKA (reference sequence). The CDR3 is 11 amino acids. Trimming pared 5 bases from V and 5 bases from J, leaving 9 bases between. The CDR3 sequence is CSARTGYGYTF. CDR3 nucleotide sequence: TGCAGTGCTCGAACAGGTTATGGCTACACCTTC.

As DNA, the CDR3 is TGTGCCAGCAGTGCGTCTGCCGAAGGCGGCGATGAGCAGTTCTTC. As protein: CASSASAEGGDEQFF. This chain connects TRBV6-4 to TRBJ2-1; D is unresolved. There are 15 residues in the CDR3. Trimming shortened V by 4 bases and J by 8 bases, and 18 bases separated the two germline ends. Germline V gene lookup returns CDR1 MRHNA and CDR2 SNTAGT.

Only a few counts were recorded for this clone. The chain joins TRBV4-1 to TRBJ1-2; the D gene is possibly TRBD1 (6 bases). There are 13 residues in the CDR3. Trimming removed 1 base at V and 12 bases at J, with 15 bases between. From germline, CDR1 is MGHRA and CDR2 YSYEKL. The DNA of the CDR3 is TGCGCCAGCAGCCAAGTTTCCGGTTCAGGGGACACCTTC. Translation: CASSQVSGSGDTF.

The V gene is TRBV5-1, the J gene TRBJ1-3; 9 bases fit TRBD1. V lost 4 bases, J lost 4 bases, and 12 bases stayed unmatched. The CDR3 has 17 amino acids. CDR1 and CDR2 from the germline V gene are SGHRS and YFSETQ. The CDR3 nucleotides are TGCGCCAGCAGCGTGGACAGGGGAGAAGTTCACGGAAACACCATATATTTT. Its protein is CASSVDRGEVHGNTIYF.

This sequence joins TRBV4-3 and TRBJ2-7; 7 bases are shared with TRBD1. The V segment lost 1 base and the J segment 3 bases; nucleotides outside the gene matches: 0. This CDR3 is 13 amino acids long. Germline V gene lookup returns CDR1 LGHNA and CDR2 YSLEER. CDR3 nucleotide sequence: TGCGCCAGCAGCCAAGGGGACAGCTACGAGCAGTACTTC. This codes for CASSQGDSYEQYF.

V usage is TRBV6-5 and J usage is TRBJ1-1, with D perhaps TRBD1 (5 bases). The germline gives CDR1 MNHEY, CDR2 SVGAGI. Trimming cost V 6 bases and J 0 bases, with 8 bases left between them. This CDR3 has 13 amino acids. CDR3 sequence (DNA): TGTGCCAGCAGCCAACAGGTGAACACTGAAGCTTTCTTT. Its protein is CASSQQVNTEAFF.

This clone was counted once. The V and J genes are TRBV6-6 and TRBJ1-1; 7 nucleotides agree with TRBD1. V was clipped by 8 bases and J by 4 bases; unmatched bases: 10. Germline CDR1 MNHNY, CDR2 SVGAGI (reference sequence). The CDR3 length is 14 residues. The CDR3 DNA reads as TGTGCCAGCTTTCCGAACAGGGGCGGCACTGAAGCTTTCTTT. Translated: CASFPNRGGTEAFF.

The chain combines TRBV4-1 with TRBJ2-1; TRBD2 matches 8 bases. The germline V gene encodes CDR1 MGHRA and CDR2 YSYEKL. After removal of 8 bases from V and 3 bases from J, the junction contained 12 bases not matched to a gene. CDR3 length: 16 residues. Here the CDR3 reads CASWGTGGAGYNEQFF. The CDR3 DNA is TGCGCCAGCTGGGGAACCGGGGGGGCCGGCTACAATGAGCAGTTCTTC.

V usage is TRBV9 and J usage is TRBJ1-1; TRBD1 agrees at 7 bases. J was trimmed by 5 bases and V by 0 bases; bases with no gene match: 7. Germline V CDR1 and CDR2: SGDLS, YYNGEE. This CDR3 region has 15 residues. This CDR3 is CASSVVVGGLTEAFF. CDR3 nucleotide sequence: TGTGCCAGCAGCGTAGTGGTAGGGGGCTTGACTGAAGCTTTCTTT.

In nucleotides, the CDR3 is TGTGCCAGCTCACCAGCAGGGGGAACCATGAACACTGAAGCTTTCTTT. It translates to CASSPAGGTMNTEAFF. This chain links TRBV18 with TRBJ1-1, with TRBD1 matching 7 bases. This CDR3 has 16 amino acids. Trimming at V came to 2 bases and at J to 0 bases, leaving 6 bases not matched to a gene. Germline loops: CDR1 KGHSH, CDR2 LQKENI.

This chain uses TRBV7-9 with TRBJ2-3; D is unclear. Germline values: CDR1 SEHNR, CDR2 FQNEAQ (reference sequence). V lost 6 bases and J 3 bases, leaving 16 bases between the germline ends. This CDR3 contains 15 residues. In DNA, the CDR3 is TGTGCCAGCAGTCCCGGATCTAGTGGAACAGATACGCAGTATTTT. As protein: CASSPGSSGTDTQYF.

The chain has TRBV7-8 and TRBJ1-1, with 8 bases fitting TRBD1. Germline loops: CDR1 SGHVS, CDR2 FQNEAQ. The CDR3 covers 14 residues. Trimming took 5 bases from V and 2 from J; bases not matched to a gene: 4. This chain's CDR3 is CASSIGTGNTEAFF. CDR3 in DNA: TGTGCCAGCAGCATTGGGACAGGAAACACTGAAGCTTTCTTT.

This chain connects TRBV7-6 to TRBJ2-5; 11 bases are shared with TRBD2. Germline V gene lookup returns CDR1 SGHVS and CDR2 FNYEAQ. The V segment lost 4 bases and the J segment 5 bases; nucleotides outside the gene matches: 6. This CDR3 region has 15 residues. The CDR3 DNA reads as TGTGCCAGCAGCTCTAGCGGGGGGTCATATGAGACCCAGTACTTC. Protein product: CASSSSGGSYETQYF.

The chain is built from TRBV19 and TRBJ1-2, with 11 positions matching TRBD1. Germline V lookup: CDR1 LNHDA, CDR2 SQIVND (reference sequence). J was trimmed by 8 bases and V by 4 bases; bases with no gene match: 6. The CDR3 contains 14 residues. This CDR3 is CASSTPGQGAGYTF. DNA for the CDR3: TGTGCCAGTAGTACACCTGGACAGGGGGCGGGCTACACCTTC.

This rearrangement joins TRBV14 to TRBJ1-2; the D is unclear. CDR1 and CDR2 (germline): SGHDN, FVKESK. Trimming removed 4 bases from V and 4 bases from J, with 10 bases in between. The CDR3 covers 13 residues. The CDR3 nucleotides read TGTGCCAGCAGCCCTTCCCGGGGCTATGGCTACACCTTC. Its protein is CASSPSRGYGYTF.

The chain couples TRBV6-2 or TRBV6-3 to TRBJ1-5; 7 bases align to TRBD1. Germline-derived CDR1 and CDR2 are MNHEY and SVGEGT. CDR3 length: 15 amino acids. V lost 5 bases to trimming and J lost 4 bases; unmatched junction nucleotides: 8. The CDR3 reads CASSTGDSWNQPQHF. In DNA, the CDR3 is TGTGCCAGCAGTACTGGGGACAGTTGGAATCAGCCCCAGCATTTT.

The chain carries TRBV7-9 and TRBJ1-3; D gene ambiguous. Germline-derived CDR1 and CDR2 are SEHNR and FQNEAQ (reference sequence). The V and J ends lost 4 bases and 0 bases respectively, with 10 bases between them. CDR3 length: 15 residues. This CDR3 reads CASSYNIRSGNTIYF. In nucleotides, the CDR3 is TGTGCCAGCAGCTACAATATCCGCTCTGGAAACACCATATATTTT. The whole variable domain, remainder taken from reference TRBV7-9 and TRBJ1-3, is DTGVSQNPRHKITKRGQNVTFRCDPISEHNRLYWYRQTLGQGPEFLTYFQNEAQLEKSRLLSDRFSAERPKGSFSTLEIQRTEQGDSAMYLCASSYNIRSGNTIYFGEGSWLTVV.

This clone was seen just once. This chain uses TRBV18 with TRBJ1-2, with 7 bases lining up with TRBD1. V lost 2 bases, J lost 4 bases, and 7 bases stayed unmatched. Germline lookup yields CDR1 KGHSH and CDR2 LQKENI. The CDR3 length is 15 residues. In DNA form, the CDR3 reads TGTGCCAGCTCACCAGGTCAGGGGGATCTCTATGGCTACACCTTC. Protein sequence: CASSPGQGDLYGYTF.

The chain recombines TRBV7-3 with TRBJ2-3; TRBD2 matches 10 bases. This CDR3 region has 16 residues. The ends lost 5 bases at V and 1 base at J; junction bases unmatched: 6. CDR1 is SGHTA and CDR2 is FQGTGA in the germline V gene. CDR3 in amino acids: CASSTLSGGRTDTQYF. The CDR3 coding sequence is TGTGCCAGCAGCACTCTTAGCGGGGGGCGCACAGATACGCAGTATTTT. The full variable domain, completed using reference TRBV7-3 and TRBJ2-3, is GAGVSQTPSNKVTEKGKYVELRCDPISGHTALYWYRQSLGQGPEFLIYFQGTGAADDSGLPNDRFFAVRPEGSVSTLKIQRTERGDSAVYLCASSTLSGGRTDTQYFGPGTRLTVL.

This chain connects TRBV7-7 to TRBJ2-1, with D tentatively TRBD2 (7 bases). In germline, CDR1 is SSHAT, CDR2 FNYEAQ (reference sequence). CDR3 size: 13 residues. The V gene lost 5 bases and the J gene lost 8 bases, with 13 bases spanning the gap. The CDR3 here is CASSQGGGHEQFF. CDR3 nucleotide sequence: TGTGCCAGCAGCCAAGGGGGGGGCCATGAGCAGTTCTTC.

This chain connects TRBV12-3 or TRBV12-4 to TRBJ1-2; tentatively, D is TRBD1 (6 bases). CDR3 length: 13 residues. V was pared by 1 base and J by 4 bases, with 7 bases between. The CDR3 reads CASSLGRGYGYTF. CDR3 bases: TGTGCCAGCAGTTTAGGCAGGGGCTATGGCTACACCTTC.